This TCR beta chain was captured in a study of blood T cell repertoires in COVID-19. Looking at the study overall: From T cells, B-cell-depleted T cells, or PBMCs came the material, which was cDNA or gDNA.

While infection was still active, Seattle patients were enrolled and then followed longitudinally. Only in-frame clones appear in the TCRdb table, and some are missing; sequencing was by immunoSEQ multiplex PCR. Found here are 60,000 or so clones, over 60% of them singletons; the top ten hold more than 15%. With 8 bases clipped from V and 4 bases from J, the junction kept 3 bases outside the gene matches. Germline V gene sequence: CDR1 GTSNPN, CDR2 SVGIG (reference sequence). This CDR3 comprises 11 residues. The clonotype originates from a young man with COVID-19, enrolled during active disease. Sequenced input: peripheral blood. This chain joins TRBV30 and TRBJ2-7, with 9 nucleotides matching TRBD1. The chain's CDR3 is CAGGQGYEQYF. For the CDR3, the DNA is TGTGCCGGTGGACAGGGGTACGAGCAGTACTTC.